The 5 T cell receptor beta chains in this list originate from one sample, sequenced in a study of cytotoxic CD8 clonotypes in ibrutinib-treated CLL. Libraries were prepared by immunoSEQ multiplex PCR; TCRdb keeps only in-frame clonotypes and omits some of them. The data show 150,000 or so clones, 70% to 80% seen once. The input for sequencing was PBMCs, taken after 12 months of ibrutinib treatment. These receptor sequences come from a human donor with chronic lymphocytic leukemia.

J is TRBJ2-7 and V is TRBV25-1; 12 bases are shared with TRBD1. V lost 1 base, J lost 5 bases, and 9 bases stayed unmatched. Looked up from germline, CDR1 is MGHDK and CDR2 is SYGVNS. CDR3 length: 17 amino acids. The CDR3 DNA is TGTGCCAGCAGTGAATCTTTTGGGGGGACAGGGGGCAACGAGCAGTACTTC. Residues: CASSESFGGTGGNEQYF.

Worth noting for this clone: The sample contains more than one DNA sequence encoding this CDR3. The chain has TRBV5-1 and TRBJ2-2, with a tentative D call TRBD2 (5 bases). Trimming took off 2 bases at V and 2 bases at J, with 10 bases between the two ends. The CDR3 length is 15 residues. Germline V CDR1 and CDR2: SGHRS, YFSETQ. In DNA, the CDR3 is TGCGCCAGCAGCTTAAGCGGAGTTAACACCGGGGAGCTGTTTTTT. Protein product: CASSLSGVNTGELFF.

The gene calls are TRBV9 and TRBJ2-3; 9 nucleotides match TRBD2. Germline V CDR1 and CDR2: SGDLS, YYNGEE. This CDR3 is built from 16 residues. V trimming: 3 bases; J trimming: 2 bases; junction bases outside the gene matches: 7. CDR3 region: CASSAGTSTYTDTQYF. In DNA, the CDR3 is TGTGCCAGCAGCGCCGGGACTAGCACATACACAGATACGCAGTATTTT.

The chain couples TRBV4-3 to TRBJ1-2; D not resolved. The CDR3 has 14 residues. Trimming removed 1 base at V and 3 bases at J, with 9 bases between. The germline V gene encodes CDR1 LGHNA and CDR2 YSLEER. Here the CDR3 DNA reads TGCGCCAGCAGCCAAGGGGAGGGATACTATGGCTACACCTTC. The encoded protein is CASSQGEGYYGYTF.

CDR3 nucleotide sequence: TGCGCCAGCAGCTTGGCAGGACAGGAAGAGACCCAGTACTTC. Amino acids: CASSLAGQEETQYF. The chain combines TRBV5-1 with TRBJ2-5; 7 bases align to TRBD1. Trimming cost V 0 bases and J 3 bases; bases outside gene matches: 2. The CDR3 is made up of 14 amino acids. Germline V gene lookup returns CDR1 SGHRS and CDR2 YFSETQ.